The present T cell receptor (beta chain) was sequenced within a study of identical twins (dated by TCRdb to the mid-2010s). The study in broad terms: To test whether fetal clonotypes persist, the study used deep sequencing on TCR alpha and beta repertoires from monozygotic twins, unrelated adults of various ages, and cord blood. To rule out contamination, the twin experiments were replicated at different times with different library preparation protocols.

All donors were healthy Caucasians. Using Miltenyi CD45RO+ enrichment and human naive T-cell isolation kits, memory (CD45RO+) and naive T cells were isolated from PBMC. This clonotype was picked up a small number of times. What antigen it recognizes has not been identified. No quality values exist for individual bases; no much larger clone is one base distant. Study-wide conclusions, independent of this receptor: Out-of-frame TCR alpha sequences shared between twins showed an excess of low generation-probability sequences compared with coincidental sharing between unrelated individuals. A weaker excess of twin sharing was found in beta out-of-frame sequences because the signal-to-noise ratio was lowered by fewer shared sequences. Abundant cord blood beta clonotypes had fewer insertions, young adult naive repertoires showed a similar but weaker trend, and memory repertoires showed no such trend. Because the same donors could not be followed over many years, the conclusions relied on cross-sectional statistical analysis. Invariant T cells such as MAIT and iNKT could partly confound zero-insertion analyses, although diverse VJ usage argued against such confounding for most clonotypes. In monozygotic twins, out-of-frame TCR alpha sharing was systematically underestimated by recombination models, although the models agreed with sharing between unrelated individuals.

Libraries were constructed by 5' RACE. Sequencing was performed on an Illumina HiSeq 2000. Template switching introduced a universal primer binding site; the final cDNA contained a unique molecular identifier, enabling accurate counting of TCR cDNA molecules. First-strand cDNA for TCR alpha and beta chains was synthesized from specific primers in the conserved constant-segment region. To control for contamination, every cDNA library carried two barcodes: a SMART-Mk sample barcode plus Illumina barcodes. TruSeq adapter sequences, together with Illumina sample barcodes, were added in two successive PCR steps. Sequencing of the TCR alpha and beta cDNA libraries was done on the Illumina HiSeq platform using custom primers. The original pipeline was this. Raw reads were processed with MiGEC to extract unique molecular identifiers, and MiXCR was used to determine CDR3 positions. Recombination models were inferred per individual with the repgenHMM and IGoR tools using an EM algorithm. Shared clonotypes were analyzed with the tcR package in R, and sharing was normalized by the product of cloneset sizes. To study raw recombination without the effects of thymic and clonal selection, out-of-frame nonproductive sequences were analyzed. TCRdb cleaned the public reads at Q25 with fastp, built clones with MiXCR and kept in-frame beta chains. Under each unique CDR3 protein, matching rows form one entry showing the most common genes and DNA. The V and J calls and clone size come from TCRdb's table, not from the authors' own analysis. The sample has under 250,000 distinct CDR3 sequences on record, over 8% of them singletons. Of the sample, 5% to 6.5% is held by the ten largest clones.

The cysteine opens and the phenylalanine closes a CDR3 of 15 amino acids. Only CDR3 DNA remains: 45 bases, in frame from the first base. V is cut back by 2 bases and J by 3 bases, with 2 bases in the junction unmatched. According to the germline V gene, CDR1 reads SGHRS and CDR2 reads YFSETQ. This chain is built from TRBV5-1 and TRBJ2-2; TRBD1 aligns with 9 central bases. Material for sequencing was memory (CD45RO+) T cells sorted from blood. This sample's cell subset or site label indicates: CD45RO+ enriched T cells. The clonotype comes from a woman aged 18-30 years in good health. The sequenced DNA is TGCGCCAGCAGCTTACAGGGGGCCTACACCGGGGAGCTGTTTTTT. This encodes CASSLQGAYTGELFF. With all but the CDR3 taken from the reference TRBV5-1 and TRBJ2-2 genes, the full variable domain is: KAGVTQTPRYLIKTRGQQVTLSCSPISGHRSVSWYQQTPGQGLQFLFEYFSETQRNKGNFPGRFSGRQFSNSRSEMNVSTLELGDSALYLCASSLQGAYTGELFFGEGSRLTVL.